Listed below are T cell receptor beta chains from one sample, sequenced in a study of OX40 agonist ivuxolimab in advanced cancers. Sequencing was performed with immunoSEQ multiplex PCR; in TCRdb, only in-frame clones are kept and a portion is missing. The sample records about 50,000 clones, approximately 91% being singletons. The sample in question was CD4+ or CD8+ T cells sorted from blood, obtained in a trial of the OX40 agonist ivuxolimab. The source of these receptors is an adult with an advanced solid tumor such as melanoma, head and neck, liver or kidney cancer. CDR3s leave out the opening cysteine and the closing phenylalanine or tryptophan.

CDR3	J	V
ASSDSGGREHEQY	TRBJ2-7	TRBV10-1
ASSSGTGAINEKLF	TRBJ1-4	TRBV27
ASSPLRPNTEAF	TRBJ1-1	TRBV7-8
ASIDGLREKLF	TRBJ1-4	TRBV6-1
ASSLSRQGKDSGANVLT	TRBJ2-6	TRBV28
ASSLVTAYDTGELF	TRBJ2-2	TRBV5-6
ASSVEAGGAGNYGYT	TRBJ1-2	TRBV9
ASSFHTSYNEQF	TRBJ2-1	TRBV7-9
ASSPGFNYDGYT	TRBJ1-2	TRBV5-4
ASSPLTGFQPQH	TRBJ1-5	TRBV7-9
ASRGDSPEAF	TRBJ1-1	TRBV2
ASSLVRGRLLRNEQF	TRBJ2-1	TRBV5-1
ASSGQGFGDYGYT	TRBJ1-2	TRBV14
ASSGGTGGQNSPLH	TRBJ1-6	TRBV27
ASSYEPGDMNTEAF	TRBJ1-1	TRBV6-5
ASSSGQGLAYEQY	TRBJ2-7	TRBV6-5
ASSQGTASTDTQY	TRBJ2-3	TRBV2
SVDRGTQETQY	TRBJ2-5	TRBV29-1
ASSVGSGANVLT	TRBJ2-6	TRBV25-1
ASSSPYEGEGAEAF	TRBJ1-1	TRBV9
ASSLPGRQETQY	TRBJ2-5	TRBV7-9
ASSPGWSGNTIY	TRBJ1-3	TRBV14
ATARGSYNEQF	TRBJ2-1	TRBV27
ASSLGRVNTEAF	TRBJ1-1	TRBV7-6
AWSRTGTGDQPQH	TRBJ1-5	TRBV30
ASSQGVWNLYRGTEAF	TRBJ1-1	TRBV4-1
ATSRDQGWTGELF	TRBJ2-2	TRBV15
ASSGTGTGYGYT	TRBJ1-2	TRBV6-5
ASSLGLAGGVVSTDTQY	TRBJ2-3	TRBV7-2
SVEGRGREQY	TRBJ2-7	TRBV29-1
ASSVTQGTGANVLT	TRBJ2-6	TRBV19
ASSLDGPRTEAF	TRBJ1-1	TRBV27
ASSESGRYNSPLH	TRBJ1-6	TRBV10-2
ASSPFSRGTSGGPYQETQY	TRBJ2-5	TRBV18
AWSEGGGAYEQY	TRBJ2-7	TRBV30
ASSMVGGAGGGYT	TRBJ1-2	TRBV19
ATLAAEAF	TRBJ1-1	TRBV6-1
ASSGSGGRDTGELF	TRBJ2-2	TRBV7-8
ASSQGLAGQETQY	TRBJ2-5	TRBV7-9